A selection of T cell receptor beta chains follows, all from one sample in a study of cytomegalovirus exposure and HLA in healthy donors. Data came from immunoSEQ multiplex PCR; TCRdb stores just in-frame clones and leaves some out. The sample records about 190,000 clones, over 70% being singletons. Material for sequencing was PBMCs. These receptors originate from a woman between 18 and 29 years old in good health and CMV-seropositive. Each CDR3 is given with its conserved first and last residue. The D gene is left open where the match is weak. Some rows mark clone size as missing; the rest say once, few, many or name a class of expanded clone.

cdr3_aa cdr3_nt j_call clone_size v_call d_call
CASSQGDSHPSSPLHF TGTGCCAGCAGTCAGGGGGACAGCCACCCGTCTTCACCCCTCCACTTT TRBJ1-6 NA TRBV28 TRBD1
CASSLMQGDTEAFF TGCGCCAGCAGCTTGATGCAGGGCGACACTGAAGCTTTCTTT TRBJ1-1 few TRBV5-1 NA
CASSLGTGGVDEQFF TGTGCCAGCAGCTTGGGGACAGGGGGTGTAGATGAGCAGTTCTTC TRBJ2-1 NA TRBV7-2 TRBD1
CASSLTLDEQFF TGCGCCAGCAGCTTGACTCTCGATGAGCAGTTCTTC TRBJ2-1 NA TRBV5-1 NA
CASRTGTGFHEQYF TGTGCCAGCAGAACGGGGACAGGGTTCCACGAGCAGTACTTC TRBJ2-7 NA TRBV27 TRBD1
CASSIGAGQGPQHF TGTGCCAGTAGTATTGGGGCAGGCCAGGGGCCCCAGCATTTT TRBJ1-5 NA TRBV19 NA
CASSPGQGNGYTF TGCGCCAGCAGCCCCGGACAGGGGAATGGCTACACCTTC TRBJ1-2 few TRBV5-1 TRBD1
CASSLFPELAGGRDTQYF TGTGCCAGCAGCTTGTTTCCCGAACTAGCGGGGGGGAGAGATACGCAGTATTTT TRBJ2-3 NA TRBV5-6 TRBD2
CASSPLSEAFF TGTGCCAGCAGCCCTTTATCGGAAGCTTTCTTT TRBJ1-1 NA TRBV7-9 NA
CASSLAAQYEQYF TGTGCCAGCAGTTTGGCGGCTCAGTACGAGCAGTACTTC TRBJ2-7 few TRBV27 NA
CASSLNSGGVHYNEQFF TGTGCCAGCAGCTTAAATAGCGGGGGGGTGCACTACAATGAGCAGTTCTTC TRBJ2-1 NA TRBV7-2 TRBD2
CASSAQDNAGNTIYF TGTGCCAGCAGTGCTCAGGACAACGCTGGAAACACCATATATTTT TRBJ1-3 NA TRBV6-1 NA
CASSLIGEEPQHF TGCGCCAGCAGCTTGATAGGGGAGGAGCCCCAGCATTTT TRBJ1-5 NA TRBV5-1 NA
CASRNGTARGYTF TGTGCCAGCAGAAACGGGACAGCGCGAGGCTACACCTTC TRBJ1-2 NA TRBV28 TRBD1
CASSDRGDGDRRTQYF TGTGCCAGCAGCGATAGGGGGGATGGGGACAGACGGACCCAGTACTTC TRBJ2-5 NA TRBV9 NA
CASSRTGGDQETQYF TGTGCCAGCAGTAGGACAGGGGGCGACCAAGAGACCCAGTACTTC TRBJ2-5 NA TRBV6-4 TRBD1
CASSYNPGQWVWEAFF TGTGCCAGCAGCTATAATCCGGGACAGTGGGTCTGGGAAGCTTTCTTT TRBJ1-1 NA TRBV21-1 NA
CATITTSGGPGEQFF TGTGCCACCATAACGACTAGCGGGGGGCCGGGTGAGCAGTTCTTC TRBJ2-1 NA TRBV2 TRBD2
CASGTPKETQYF TGTGCCAGTGGGACACCCAAAGAGACCCAGTACTTC TRBJ2-5 NA TRBV25-1 NA
CASSDGQNTGELFF TGTGCCAGCAGTGACGGCCAGAACACCGGGGAGCTGTTTTTT TRBJ2-2 NA TRBV6-4 NA
CASSLTGHRKTGELFF TGTGCCAGCAGCTTGACTGGACACCGAAAAACCGGGGAGCTGTTTTTT TRBJ2-2 NA TRBV5-5 NA
CASSLGTGGQETQYF TGTGCCAGCAGCTTAGGGACGGGGGGGCAAGAGACCCAGTACTTC TRBJ2-5 NA TRBV7-3 TRBD2
CASSLARGQSTDTQYF TGTGCCAGCAGCTTAGCCCGGGGACAGTCCACAGATACGCAGTATTTT TRBJ2-3 NA TRBV7-6 TRBD1
CASSLDRAYEQYF TGTGCCAGCAGTTTGGACAGGGCCTACGAGCAGTACTTC TRBJ2-7 NA TRBV2 TRBD1
CASSLGPGGIGEQFF TGTGCCAGCAGCTTAGGGCCCGGGGGTATAGGTGAGCAGTTCTTC TRBJ2-1 NA TRBV11-2 NA
CASSNRGGTGELFF TGTGCCAGTAGTAATAGGGGGGGCACCGGGGAGCTGTTTTTT TRBJ2-2 NA TRBV19 NA
CASSLGFGQPQHF TGTGCCAGCAGCTTAGGGTTCGGGCAGCCCCAGCATTTT TRBJ1-5 NA TRBV7-9 NA
CASSLVAGSSTDTQYF TGTGCCAGCAGCTTAGTCGCGGGGAGTAGCACAGATACGCAGTATTTT TRBJ2-3 few TRBV7-2 NA
CSVGEGASDGNTIYF TGCAGCGTGGGGGAGGGCGCCTCGGATGGAAACACCATATATTTT TRBJ1-3 NA TRBV29-1 NA
CASSSLPGSFDVLTF TGTGCCAGCAGCTCACTTCCGGGGTCCTTTGACGTCCTGACTTTC TRBJ2-6 NA TRBV6-1 NA
CASSRTRGGSSKNIQYF TGTGCCAGCAGCCGGACGCGCGGGGGGAGTTCCAAAAACATTCAGTACTTC TRBJ2-4 NA TRBV11-3 TRBD2
CASSQDHQVGDGYTF TGCGCCAGCAGCCAAGATCACCAGGTCGGCGATGGCTACACCTTC TRBJ1-2 NA TRBV4-1 NA
CASSSGLGNIQYF TGTGCCAGCAGCTCTGGACTGGGAAACATTCAGTACTTC TRBJ2-4 once TRBV7-9 NA